The entry below gives a single TCR beta chain sequence along with its context. The antigen remains unidentified. Employing constant-segment primers, 5'RACE generated TCR alpha and TCR beta cDNA libraries bearing sample barcodes and UMIs. TCRdb processed the 5' RACE reads anew with MiXCR; each CDR3 protein has one entry. The table lists over 500,000 distinct CDR3 sequences, 15% to 20% of them singletons. Trimming took off 6 bases at V and 6 bases at J, with 10 bases between the two ends. CDR3 length: 12 residues. The sample belongs to a study of T-cell memory formation after mild COVID-19. Study-wide background: Largely, TCR clusters stayed within a single donor.

Study-level results: Contracting CD8+ clones were enriched in EMRA, CD4+ mainly in CM and EM.

The source is an adult woman who had mild COVID-19 (a few samples of this study predate the infection). Cell type and time point are not known. Input material: PBMCs or a T cell subset sorted from them (not recorded which). The chain is built from TRBV12-3 or TRBV12-4 and TRBJ2-3; D unresolved. This CDR3 is CASRSARDTQYF. CDR3 bases: TGTGCCAGCAGGTCCGCTAGGGATACGCAGTATTTT.